The rows below give T cell receptor beta chains drawn from one sample of a study of shared clonotypes between healthy human individuals. The assay was immunoSEQ multiplex PCR, and TCRdb's table has in-frame clones only and misses some. In the table there are roughly 1,100,000 clones, about three quarters of which are singletons. Input material: memory CD4+ T cells sorted from blood. The receptors derive from a man younger than 35 in good health. Both conserved end residues are part of each CDR3. Each record gives: D gene, V gene, J gene, clone size, CDR3 protein, CDR3 DNA. A D gene is named only where the DNA matches it firmly. Clone sizes are given selectively: once, few, many, or a class where the clone is expanded.

NA	TRBV11-2	TRBJ2-5	NA	CASSLVGAPGGAQYF	TGTGCCAGCAGCTTAGTTGGGGCTCCCGGGGGAGCCCAGTACTTC
NA	TRBV2	TRBJ2-5	many	CASSEPSGKTQYF	TGTGCCAGCAGTGAACCTTCAGGGAAGACCCAGTACTTC
TRBD2	TRBV19	TRBJ2-2	NA	CASTGGGELFF	TGTGCCAGTACGGGGGGCGGGGAGCTGTTTTTT
NA	TRBV18	TRBJ1-1	few	CASSPPFLNTEAFF	TGTGCCAGCTCACCACCTTTTCTGAACACTGAAGCTTTCTTT
NA	TRBV18	TRBJ2-1	NA	CASSSGSSYNEQFF	TGTGCCAGCTCATCAGGGAGCTCCTACAATGAGCAGTTCTTC
NA	TRBV9	TRBJ2-5	NA	CASSVRQGGSLETQYF	TGTGCCAGCAGCGTTAGACAGGGAGGATCGTTGGAGACCCAGTACTTC
NA	TRBV11-2	TRBJ2-5	NA	CASSLDLGRGETQYF	TGTGCCAGCAGCTTAGATCTGGGCCGGGGAGAGACCCAGTACTTC
NA	TRBV28	TRBJ1-2	NA	CASSSNQQGRYGYTF	TGTGCCAGCAGTTCCAACCAACAGGGCCGATATGGCTACACCTTC
NA	TRBV30	TRBJ2-5	NA	CAWDWELGTQYF	TGTGCCTGGGACTGGGAGTTGGGGACCCAGTACTTC
TRBD1	TRBV4-1	TRBJ2-1	NA	CASSQSPRTGGGDNEQFF	TGCGCCAGCAGCCAATCCCCCCGGACAGGGGGCGGTGACAATGAGCAGTTCTTC
TRBD1	TRBV10-3	TRBJ1-2	NA	CAISELQGDYGYTF	TGTGCCATCAGTGAGCTCCAGGGGGACTATGGCTACACCTTC
NA	TRBV29-1	TRBJ2-7	NA	CSVVRAYEQYF	TGCAGCGTTGTACGGGCCTACGAGCAGTACTTC
NA	TRBV4-1	TRBJ2-6	NA	CASSQEQVNSGANVLTF	TGCGCCAGCAGCCAAGAACAGGTTAACTCTGGGGCCAACGTCCTGACTTTC
NA	TRBV15	TRBJ1-2	NA	CATSRDGGAYGYTF	TGTGCCACCAGCAGAGATGGGGGGGCATATGGCTACACCTTC
TRBD1	TRBV14	TRBJ1-1	NA	CASSLDRVEAFF	TGTGCCAGCAGCCTCGACAGGGTTGAAGCTTTCTTT
NA	TRBV6-6	TRBJ1-2	NA	CASSDPALYTF	TGTGCCAGCAGTGATCCGGCCCTCTACACCTTC
TRBD2	TRBV5-4	TRBJ2-7	NA	CASGTSGGYYEQYF	TGTGCCAGCGGTACTAGCGGGGGTTACTACGAGCAGTACTTC
TRBD2	TRBV13	TRBJ2-4	NA	CASSERETAKNIQYF	TGTGCCAGCAGCGAGCGGGAGACAGCCAAAAACATTCAGTACTTC
TRBD1	TRBV7-2	TRBJ1-2	few	CASSLGTGKGGYTF	TGTGCCAGCAGCTTAGGGACAGGGAAGGGTGGCTACACCTTC
NA	TRBV2	TRBJ2-7	NA	CASSEGEAHKDF	TGTGCCAGCAGTGAAGGTGAAGCCCACAAAGACTTC
NA	TRBV7-8	TRBJ1-5	NA	CASSSDGNQPQHF	TGTGCCAGCAGCTCCGACGGGAATCAGCCCCAGCATTTT
NA	TRBV5-1	TRBJ2-1	NA	CASSLGQYNEQFF	TGCGCCAGCAGCTTGGGACAGTACAATGAGCAGTTCTTC
NA	TRBV6-1	TRBJ2-7	NA	CASSEMYTTADEQYF	TGTGCCAGCAGTGAAATGTACACCACCGCAGATGAGCAGTACTTC
TRBD1	TRBV30	TRBJ1-5	NA	CAWSKGTGSGNQPQHF	TGTGCCTGGAGTAAGGGGACAGGATCAGGGAATCAGCCCCAGCATTTT
TRBD2	TRBV18	TRBJ2-5	NA	CASSPSGTETQYF	TGTGCCAGCTCACCAAGCGGGACGGAGACCCAGTACTTC
NA	TRBV5-6	TRBJ1-2	NA	CASSWDRDTIFRTF	TGTGCCAGCAGCTGGGACCGGGACACAATTTTTAGGACCTTC
NA	TRBV23-1	TRBJ2-3	NA	CASSQPDTQYF	TGCGCCAGCAGTCAGCCAGATACGCAGTATTTT
NA	TRBV10-1	TRBJ2-3	NA	CASSEHPGTDTQYF	TGCGCCAGCAGTGAACACCCTGGCACAGATACGCAGTATTTT
TRBD2	TRBV2	TRBJ2-1	NA	CASSGGAVYNEQFF	TGTGCCAGCAGCGGGGGGGCCGTCTACAATGAGCAGTTCTTC
NA	TRBV6-5	TRBJ1-2	NA	CASRQGVQGYTF	TGTGCCAGCAGGCAGGGTGTGCAAGGCTACACCTTC
TRBD2	TRBV5-1	TRBJ2-7	NA	CASSRDGLAGAYEQYF	TGCGCCAGCAGCAGAGACGGACTAGCGGGAGCGTACGAGCAGTACTTC
TRBD1	TRBV27	TRBJ1-2	NA	CASSFRKQGAGRGYGYTF	TGTGCCAGCAGTTTTCGGAAACAGGGGGCTGGTCGCGGCTATGGCTACACCTTC
TRBD2	TRBV19	TRBJ2-3	NA	CASSIGERGRTDTQYF	TGTGCCAGTAGTATAGGCGAGCGGGGCCGCACAGATACGCAGTATTTT
NA	TRBV28	TRBJ2-7	once	CASTTGHGAYEQYF	TGTGCCAGCACCACGGGACACGGGGCCTACGAGCAGTACTTC
TRBD2	TRBV30	TRBJ2-7	NA	CAWSRIAGYEQYF	TGTGCCTGGAGCCGGATAGCGGGTTACGAGCAGTACTTC
TRBD1	TRBV28	TRBJ2-3	NA	CASSMTGATSDTQYF	TGTGCCAGCAGTATGACAGGGGCGACCAGTGATACGCAGTATTTT